The clone carrying this T cell receptor beta chain was found many times. What it binds is unknown. The read gets to within 3 residues of the CDR3 end, and the germline J gene fills in the rest. Here immunoSEQ multiplex PCR was the method, and the copy in TCRdb shows in-frame clones only, minus some. Singletons are absent from the sample, which has 30,000 to 40,000 clones. The sample belongs to a study of T cell clonality in common variable immunodeficiency. Study-wide results and limits: Shared TCRbeta clones were fewer between CVID subjects than controls.

Most patients and controls had Caucasian heritage. Blood samples were heparinized, roughly 5 to 9 ml per donor. CDR3 length: 12 amino acids. Trimming pared 5 bases from V and 7 bases from J, leaving 11 bases between. Per germline, CDR1 PRHDT and CDR2 FYEKMQ (reference sequence). The chain couples TRBV13 to TRBJ1-2; D remains ambiguous. Sequences were obtained from peripheral blood mononuclear cells. This receptor was taken from a person between 18 and 69 years old in good health. The part of the CDR3 DNA that was read is TGTGCCAGCAGCCCCGGGGTGGGTGGC. Its protein product is CASSPGVGG. The full CDR3 protein is CASSPGVGGYTF. Full variable domain (remainder filled in from reference TRBV13 and TRBJ1-2): AAGVIQSPRHLIKEKRETATLKCYPIPRHDTVYWYQQGPGQDPQFLISFYEKMQSDKGSIPDRFSAQQFSDYHSELNMSSLELGDSALYFCASSPGVGGYTFGSGTRLTVV.